The T cell receptor (beta chain) under discussion was sequenced for a study of blood T cell repertoires in COVID-19. Libraries were prepared by immunoSEQ multiplex PCR; TCRdb keeps only in-frame clonotypes and omits some of them. The sample shows about 86,000 clones, approximately 80% of them seen only once. Germline CDR1 is GTSNPN and CDR2 is SVGIG (reference sequence). Trimming left V 3 bases short and J 2 bases short, with 2 bases between. The CDR3 is 12 amino acids. The chain links TRBV30 to TRBJ2-6, with no clear D. The sample taken for sequencing was peripheral blood. This TCR came from a man aged 65 to 85 with acute or convalescent COVID-19. This CDR3 reads CAWSTGANVLTF. CDR3 nucleotides: TGTGCCTGGAGCACTGGGGCCAACGTCCTGACTTTC.